This T cell receptor (beta chain) comes out of a study of blood T cell repertoires in COVID-19 (dated by TCRdb to about 2020). At the level of the whole study: Collaborator samples came from the United States, Italy and Spain and covered acute and convalescent phases of COVID-19. The material from the prospective study consisted of cDNA or gDNA derived from T cells, B-cell-depleted T cells, or PBMCs. Deeply sampled blood TCRbeta repertoires from subjects exposed to, actively infected with, or recovered from COVID-19 were included in the dataset. The repertoires were made available in a free public database intended to serve as a resource for research on the immune response to SARS-CoV-2. The samples were drawn from two sources: the first 160 participants of the ongoing ImmuneRACE study, and 1,254 subjects contributed by 6 global collaborators. Nearly every sample came with metadata listing a de-identified subject ID, COVID-19 status, age in years and sex. Where available, HLA class I and class II types were taken from metadata supplied by the sample provider and were not determined by assay-based typing. The investigation overall reported the following: The amount of clinical and demographic metadata varied by source and participant and was provided uncurated.

Participants in the prospective study were enrolled through a virtual design, were aged roughly 18 to 90 years, and lived in 24 United States geographic areas. To assign participants to cohorts, the prospective study relied on clinical history that participants themselves reported in a screening survey and a study questionnaire. ImmuneRACE Cohort 3 recovered participants were defined by two consecutive negative NP/OP PCR tests, healthcare professional clearance, or symptom resolution. Each participant in the prospective study had whole blood, serum and a nasopharyngeal or oropharyngeal swab collected by mobile phlebotomists. Participants in the prospective study had the option to provide additional blood draws and questionnaires over a roughly two-month period. Before DNA extraction, prospective study blood samples were shipped either frozen or at room temperature. The immunoSEQ Assay, a bias-controlled multiplex PCR, was used to amplify TCRbeta CDR3 regions from genomic DNA. Under the source paper's analysis protocol: The number of nucleated cells in each sample was estimated from the amplification of reference gene primers within the assay. To quantify the absolute abundance of each unique TCRbeta CDR3 rearrangement, sequence reads were collapsed and filtered. For each sample, productive Simpson clonality was calculated as the square root of Simpson's diversity index over productive rearrangements. The immuneACCESS repertoire file appears here via TCRdb, limited to in-frame rearrangements. These files lack a portion of the clones; in checked studies, under half of the deficit traces to unresolved V genes, and the cause of the others is not known. V and J calls plus clone size are reproduced from that table; the DNA served to infer D and trimming. The table for this sample lists approximately 270,000 clones; approximately 85% of them were counted only once. The ten largest clones capture approximately 1.9% of the sample.

The CDR3 covers 14 residues, taking in both the cysteine and the phenylalanine. The sequence is cut down to CDR3 DNA, 42 bases in frame from base 1. A distance of 9 bases separates the germline ends of V and J, which lose 0 bases and 6 bases respectively. From a lookup of the germline V gene, CDR1 and CDR2 are SGHDT and YYEEEE. Notes on this clone: The antigen this receptor binds is unknown. No base quality values were provided; no much bigger clone lies one nucleotide off.

The chain is assembled from TRBV5-6 and TRBJ1-4; no D gene is confidently identified. The sequenced sample was PBMCs or T cells enriched from blood (not recorded which). The receptor was isolated from a woman in her forties or fifties who had recovered from COVID-19. In nucleotides, the sequence is TGTGCCAGCAGCTTGGGGTTAGTTTATGAAAAACTGTTTTTT. It translates as CASSLGLVYEKLFF.